The rows below give T cell receptor beta chains drawn from one sample of a study of blood T cells in healthy people across ages. TCRdb reanalysed the 5' RACE reads using MiXCR and keeps one entry per CDR3 protein. The table records about 1,400,000 distinct CDR3 sequences, approximately 40% of them present only once. Sequenced: blood. Receptors originate from a woman under 30 in good health. Both conserved end residues are part of each CDR3. The D gene is left open where the match is weak. Clone size, where shown, is once, few, many, or a class for clones that have expanded.

D gene: -
V gene: TRBV7-8
clone size: -
J gene: TRBJ1-1
CDR3 protein: CASGGGVLNTEAFF
CDR3 DNA: TGTGCCAGCGGGGGGGGGGTCCTGAACACTGAAGCTTTCTTT

D gene: TRBD2
V gene: TRBV20-1
clone size: -
J gene: TRBJ2-1
CDR3 protein: CSAASGLVDNEQFF
CDR3 DNA: TGCAGTGCTGCGTCGGGACTAGTCGACAATGAGCAGTTCTTC

D gene: -
V gene: TRBV7-2
clone size: -
J gene: TRBJ2-1
CDR3 protein: CASSLAERNSYNEQFF
CDR3 DNA: TGTGCCAGCAGCTTAGCGGAGCGGAACTCCTACAATGAGCAGTTCTTC

D gene: TRBD1
V gene: TRBV7-2
clone size: -
J gene: TRBJ2-3
CDR3 protein: CVSSSGQVPTDTQYF
CDR3 DNA: TGTGTCAGCAGCTCCGGACAGGTCCCCACAGATACGCAGTATTTT

D gene: -
V gene: TRBV9
clone size: -
J gene: TRBJ2-3
CDR3 protein: CASRGGLESTDTQYF
CDR3 DNA: TGTGCCAGCAGAGGGGGGCTCGAAAGCACAGATACGCAGTATTTT

D gene: -
V gene: TRBV5-6
clone size: -
J gene: TRBJ2-2
CDR3 protein: CASSSGDSPNTGELFF
CDR3 DNA: TGTGCCAGCAGCTCGGGGGACTCCCCGAACACCGGGGAGCTGTTTTTT

D gene: TRBD1
V gene: TRBV27
clone size: few
J gene: TRBJ1-2
CDR3 protein: CASKGQGERSYTF
CDR3 DNA: TGTGCCAGCAAGGGACAGGGGGAAAGAAGCTACACCTTC

D gene: TRBD2
V gene: TRBV19
clone size: -
J gene: TRBJ2-5
CDR3 protein: CASTDRRLAGEEQYF
CDR3 DNA: TGTGCCAGTACCGACCGCCGGCTAGCGGGAGAGGAGCAGTACTTC

D gene: -
V gene: TRBV15
clone size: -
J gene: TRBJ2-7
CDR3 protein: CATSRPNSYEQYF
CDR3 DNA: TGTGCCACCAGCAGACCTAACTCCTACGAGCAGTACTTC

D gene: TRBD1
V gene: TRBV12-3/TRBV12-4
clone size: -
J gene: TRBJ1-6
CDR3 protein: CASSFTGGNLPLHF
CDR3 DNA: TGTGCCAGCAGTTTCACAGGGGGGAATTTACCCCTCCACTTT

D gene: -
V gene: TRBV4-1
clone size: -
J gene: TRBJ2-1
CDR3 protein: CASSQDIVNPTEQFF
CDR3 DNA: TGCGCCAGCAGCCAAGATATAGTCAACCCCACTGAGCAGTTCTTC

D gene: -
V gene: TRBV3-1
clone size: -
J gene: TRBJ2-1
CDR3 protein: CASSQLGRTYEQFF
CDR3 DNA: TGTGCCAGCAGCCAACTTGGCCGAACCTACGAGCAGTTCTTC

D gene: -
V gene: TRBV12-3/TRBV12-4
clone size: -
J gene: TRBJ1-3
CDR3 protein: CASSEALSGNTIYF
CDR3 DNA: TGTGCCAGCAGCGAGGCCCTCTCTGGAAACACCATATATTTT

D gene: TRBD2
V gene: TRBV2
clone size: -
J gene: TRBJ2-7
CDR3 protein: CASSEATSGYNEQYF
CDR3 DNA: TGTGCCAGCAGTGAAGCGACTAGCGGCTACAATGAGCAGTACTTC